This T cell receptor (beta chain) is from a study of early T cells in non-severe SARS-CoV-2 infection. TCRdb processed the 5' RACE reads anew with MiXCR; each CDR3 protein has one entry. The sample includes tens of thousands of distinct CDR3 sequences, approximately 15% of them seen just once. With 5 bases removed from V and 5 bases from J, the gap between germline ends came to 19 bases. Germline values: CDR1 DFQATT, CDR2 SNEGSKA (reference sequence). The CDR3 runs 15 residues. The chain combines TRBV20-1 with TRBJ1-5, with D perhaps TRBD1 (5 bases). The sequenced material came from whole blood. This clonotype was obtained from an adult who was a healthcare worker with PCR-confirmed SARS-CoV-2 infection or an uninfected control (not recorded which). The CDR3 is CSALTTRGVYQPQHF. The DNA for the CDR3 is TGCAGTGCTCTGACGACAAGGGGCGTCTATCAGCCCCAGCATTTT.